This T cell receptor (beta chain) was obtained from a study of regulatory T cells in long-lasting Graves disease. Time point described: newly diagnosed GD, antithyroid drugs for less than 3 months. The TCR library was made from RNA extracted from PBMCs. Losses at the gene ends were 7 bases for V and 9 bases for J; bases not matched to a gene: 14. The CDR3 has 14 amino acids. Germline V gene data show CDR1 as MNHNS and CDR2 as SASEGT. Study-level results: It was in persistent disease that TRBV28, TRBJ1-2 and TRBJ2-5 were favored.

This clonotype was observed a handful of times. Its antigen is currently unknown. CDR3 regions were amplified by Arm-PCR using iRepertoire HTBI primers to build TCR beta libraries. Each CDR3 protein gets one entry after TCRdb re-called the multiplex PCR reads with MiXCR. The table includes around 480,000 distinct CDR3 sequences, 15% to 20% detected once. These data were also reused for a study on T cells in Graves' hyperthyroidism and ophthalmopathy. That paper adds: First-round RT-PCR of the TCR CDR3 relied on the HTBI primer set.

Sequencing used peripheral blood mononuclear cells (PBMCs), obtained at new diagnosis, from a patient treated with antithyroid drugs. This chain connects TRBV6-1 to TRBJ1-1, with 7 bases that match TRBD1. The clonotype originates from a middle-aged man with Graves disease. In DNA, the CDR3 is TGTGCCAGCAACCAGATTAGACAGGGAGCGAAAGCTTTCTTT. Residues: CASNQIRQGAKAFF.